This T cell receptor (beta chain) appears in the sequencing data of a study of CD8 T cells in Susac syndrome. Findings and caveats of the study: The study conceded that relatively few individuals underwent its TCR sequencing and HLA analysis.

Random hexamers were used to reverse transcribe about 0.5 to 1 ug of RNA. The authors amplified TCR beta CDR3 across 54 Vbeta and 13 Jbeta using immunoSEQ multiplex PCR. TCRdb analysed the immunoSEQ multiplex PCR reads with MiXCR anew, one entry per CDR3 protein. The sample has around 150,000 distinct CDR3 sequences, around 94% seen once. From blood CD8+ and CD4+ T cells, TCR beta sequences were generated. Through negative isolation, CD4+ and CD8+ T cells were obtained, while TEMRA cells were enriched using FACS. CDR1 is GTSNPN, CDR2 SVGIG, per germline (reference sequence). This CDR3 is 14 amino acids long. V lost 5 bases to trimming and J lost 1 base, with 11 bases between them. With respect to this clonotype: Its cognate antigen is unknown.

The receptor comes from a human donor in good health. The sequencing sample was made of CD4+ T cells from PBMCs. The gene calls are TRBV30 and TRBJ1-4; D not resolved. DNA of the CDR3: TGTGCCTGGCGTGAACGTCGAACTAATGAAAAACTGTTTTTT. This codes for CAWRERRTNEKLFF.